The source of this T cell receptor (beta chain) is a study of regulatory T cells in long-lasting Graves disease. Construction of the TCR beta libraries employed iRepertoire HTBI primers in conjunction with Arm-PCR of CDR3 regions. MiXCR, run by TCRdb on the multiplex PCR reads, gives a single entry per CDR3 protein. This table holds 390,000 or so distinct CDR3 sequences, around 11% found once. V lost 3 bases, J lost 6 bases, and 24 bases lay in between. This CDR3 spans 18 amino acids. Germline assignment: CDR1 SGHKS and CDR2 YYEKEE (reference sequence). Time point specified: newly diagnosed GD, antithyroid drugs for less than 3 months. PBMC-extracted RNA yielded the TCR library. The study, taken as a whole, reports: There were preferences for TRBV28, TRBJ1-2 and TRBJ2-5 in persistent disease.

Concerning this clonotype itself: The antigen remains undetermined.

These data are also associated with another study on T cells in Graves' hyperthyroidism and ophthalmopathy. That report adds: TCR CDR3 regions were first amplified by RT-PCR with HTBI primers.

The chain is built from TRBV5-5 and TRBJ2-2; D may be TRBD1 or TRBD2 (5 bases each). Sequenced material: peripheral blood mononuclear cells (PBMCs), taken at new diagnosis, from a patient treated with antithyroid drugs. The TCR sequence derives from a woman younger than 35 with Graves disease. In DNA form, the CDR3 reads TGTGCCAGCAGCTGGGGCTTTGGGGACCCCTCTCATCCCGGGGAGCTGTTTTTT. Translated, it gives CASSWGFGDPSHPGELFF.